This T cell receptor beta chain was recovered during a study of shared clonotypes between healthy human individuals. Study outcomes and limitations: Richness estimates generally favored naive over memory subsets.

After removal of 6 bases from V and 4 bases from J, the junction contained 8 bases not matched to a gene. Germline V gene sequence: CDR1 MNHNS, CDR2 SASEGT. The CDR3 contains 14 residues. DNA at 200 ng, some 31,000 T cell genomes, went into sorted-subset replicate PCRs. Sequencing used immunoSEQ multiplex PCR; TCRdb keeps in-frame clones, though not all of them. The sample shows about 2 million clones, over 85% of them seen only once. A note on this clone: Its antigen is unidentified.

This TCR was recovered from a man younger than 30 in good health. Source material: naive CD4+ T cells sorted from blood. Sample subset: CD45RA+ positively selected. V usage is TRBV6-1 and J usage is TRBJ2-5; 7 nucleotides match TRBD2. CDR3 amino acids: CASSSVQRGETQYF. The CDR3 bases are TGTGCCAGCAGCTCCGTCCAGCGGGGAGAGACCCAGTACTTC.